This record concerns one T cell receptor (beta chain) sequence. These data come from a study of control samples from healthy donors and cancer patients. The CDR3 has 16 amino acids. Germline lookup yields CDR1 SGHRS and CDR2 YFSETQ. Germline trimming cut 4 bases from V and 0 bases from J; bases unmatched to any gene: 5. TCRdb's copy holds only in-frame clones and misses some; the assay was immunoSEQ multiplex PCR. The table records approximately 79,000 clones, about 91% of them present only once. The origin of this receptor is a man aged 50-60 years in good health. Sequencing was carried out using blood. The gene calls are TRBV5-1 and TRBJ1-5; 9 bases line up with TRBD1. The CDR3 region has the DNA TGCGCCAGCAGCCTGGGGACAGGGATTAGCAATCAGCCCCAGCATTTT. This sequence encodes CASSLGTGISNQPQHF.